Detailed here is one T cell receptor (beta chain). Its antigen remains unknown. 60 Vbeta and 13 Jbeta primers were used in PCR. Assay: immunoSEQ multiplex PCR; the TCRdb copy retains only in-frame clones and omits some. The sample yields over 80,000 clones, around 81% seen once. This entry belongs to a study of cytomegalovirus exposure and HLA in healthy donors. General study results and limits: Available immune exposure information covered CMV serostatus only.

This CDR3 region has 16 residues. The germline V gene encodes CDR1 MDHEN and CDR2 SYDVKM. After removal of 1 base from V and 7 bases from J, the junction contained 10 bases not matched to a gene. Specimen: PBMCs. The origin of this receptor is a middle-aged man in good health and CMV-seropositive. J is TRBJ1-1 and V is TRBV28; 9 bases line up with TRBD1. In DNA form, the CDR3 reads TGTGCCAGCAGTTTATTTAGGGACAGGGTTAGCGGTGAAGCTTTCTTT. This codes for CASSLFRDRVSGEAFF.